These T cell receptor beta chains were read from a single sample in a study of T cells after yellow fever vaccination. TCRdb analysed the 5' RACE reads with MiXCR anew, one entry per CDR3 protein. The sample contains 110,000 or so distinct CDR3 sequences, roughly 7.9% of which appear only once. Source: CD4+ T cells sorted from PBMCs, taken roughly 45 days after the first yellow fever vaccination. These receptors originate from a man younger than 35 who received the YFV17D yellow fever vaccine. Both conserved end residues are trimmed from each CDR3. The order of the fields is CDR3 protein, clone size, J gene, V gene. The size of a clone is reported for some rows only, either as once, few or many, or as a class for expanded clones.

cdr3_aa: ASGSRKPEEGYT; clone_size: -; j_call: TRBJ1-2; v_call: TRBV19
cdr3_aa: ASSSQGGNYEQY; clone_size: many; j_call: TRBJ2-7; v_call: TRBV5-1
cdr3_aa: ASSLDNRAREETQY; clone_size: medium-sized; j_call: TRBJ2-5; v_call: TRBV11-2
cdr3_aa: ASSPWLLREDTEAF; clone_size: many; j_call: TRBJ1-1; v_call: TRBV18
cdr3_aa: ASRFSGGASEQY; clone_size: many; j_call: TRBJ2-7; v_call: TRBV12-3/TRBV12-4
cdr3_aa: ASSLGTQDTQY; clone_size: many; j_call: TRBJ2-3; v_call: TRBV5-1
cdr3_aa: ASSFGSGLQF; clone_size: -; j_call: TRBJ2-1; v_call: TRBV7-8
cdr3_aa: AWVTGGFTEAF; clone_size: many; j_call: TRBJ1-1; v_call: TRBV30
cdr3_aa: ASSQDSEKLF; clone_size: many; j_call: TRBJ1-4; v_call: TRBV4-1
cdr3_aa: ASSFRDRAGETQY; clone_size: -; j_call: TRBJ2-5; v_call: TRBV5-1
cdr3_aa: ASSPRTGSGNTIY; clone_size: many; j_call: TRBJ1-3; v_call: TRBV5-1
cdr3_aa: ASRTDLAGANVLT; clone_size: many; j_call: TRBJ2-6; v_call: TRBV7-2
cdr3_aa: ASSLGLPETQY; clone_size: many; j_call: TRBJ2-5; v_call: TRBV7-8
cdr3_aa: AIRGGSGGTDTQY; clone_size: many; j_call: TRBJ2-3; v_call: TRBV6-1
cdr3_aa: ASSLGGSRQETQY; clone_size: many; j_call: TRBJ2-5; v_call: TRBV5-1
cdr3_aa: SARENRGNTIY; clone_size: many; j_call: TRBJ1-3; v_call: TRBV20-1
cdr3_aa: ASSPIPDSGNTIY; clone_size: -; j_call: TRBJ1-3; v_call: TRBV18
cdr3_aa: ASSPIWIAGEETQY; clone_size: few; j_call: TRBJ2-5; v_call: TRBV7-2
cdr3_aa: SASLRVVQTQY; clone_size: many; j_call: TRBJ2-5; v_call: TRBV20-1
cdr3_aa: ASSSTGTAYEQY; clone_size: many; j_call: TRBJ2-7; v_call: TRBV6-2/TRBV6-3
cdr3_aa: ASSFSGGENNEQF; clone_size: -; j_call: TRBJ2-1; v_call: TRBV7-2
cdr3_aa: SARDLTSGSRQF; clone_size: many; j_call: TRBJ2-1; v_call: TRBV20-1
cdr3_aa: ASSRQGATNEKLF; clone_size: few; j_call: TRBJ1-4; v_call: TRBV5-1
cdr3_aa: ASSLRRGGTEAF; clone_size: many; j_call: TRBJ1-1; v_call: TRBV7-2
cdr3_aa: ASSLDLANEQF; clone_size: -; j_call: TRBJ2-1; v_call: TRBV11-2
cdr3_aa: ASSQADRDQPQH; clone_size: few; j_call: TRBJ1-5; v_call: TRBV4-1
cdr3_aa: ASSLYSRGNEQF; clone_size: many; j_call: TRBJ2-1; v_call: TRBV7-3
cdr3_aa: ASRPGLSSYNEQF; clone_size: few; j_call: TRBJ2-1; v_call: TRBV5-6
cdr3_aa: ASSRPSGGPGGTDTQY; clone_size: many; j_call: TRBJ2-3; v_call: TRBV11-2
cdr3_aa: ASSLRGAKDTQY; clone_size: few; j_call: TRBJ2-3; v_call: TRBV7-2
cdr3_aa: ASSRTEGQPQH; clone_size: many; j_call: TRBJ1-5; v_call: TRBV12-3/TRBV12-4
cdr3_aa: ASSLGAANTGELF; clone_size: -; j_call: TRBJ2-2; v_call: TRBV7-9
cdr3_aa: ASSPPPPLGANYGYT; clone_size: many; j_call: TRBJ1-2; v_call: TRBV4-1
cdr3_aa: ASRREGNSPLH; clone_size: many; j_call: TRBJ1-6; v_call: TRBV28
cdr3_aa: ASSIVGQASIEQY; clone_size: many; j_call: TRBJ2-7; v_call: TRBV19
cdr3_aa: ASSLRFPKHGANVLT; clone_size: many; j_call: TRBJ2-6; v_call: TRBV28
cdr3_aa: ASSQRPRVAPLH; clone_size: many; j_call: TRBJ1-6; v_call: TRBV18
cdr3_aa: ASSFRTSTNEQF; clone_size: many; j_call: TRBJ2-1; v_call: TRBV7-2
cdr3_aa: ASSRDLMMETQY; clone_size: many; j_call: TRBJ2-5; v_call: TRBV5-8
cdr3_aa: ASSLLLRGGGETQY; clone_size: many; j_call: TRBJ2-5; v_call: TRBV4-1
cdr3_aa: ASSLNRGVNTGELF; clone_size: many; j_call: TRBJ2-2; v_call: TRBV5-6
cdr3_aa: ATIPSGGGNEQF; clone_size: many; j_call: TRBJ2-1; v_call: TRBV15
cdr3_aa: ASSAEAGLAKNIQY; clone_size: many; j_call: TRBJ2-4; v_call: TRBV6-4
cdr3_aa: ASSPGFSYEQY; clone_size: many; j_call: TRBJ2-7; v_call: TRBV12-3/TRBV12-4
cdr3_aa: ASSLVSDQETQY; clone_size: many; j_call: TRBJ2-5; v_call: TRBV5-1
cdr3_aa: ASSYSRDWRGEQY; clone_size: many; j_call: TRBJ2-7; v_call: TRBV6-2/TRBV6-3
cdr3_aa: ASRETGGRNSPLH; clone_size: few; j_call: TRBJ1-6; v_call: TRBV5-6
cdr3_aa: ATRRGISETQY; clone_size: few; j_call: TRBJ2-5; v_call: TRBV10-3
cdr3_aa: ATSDWGVFQPQH; clone_size: many; j_call: TRBJ1-5; v_call: TRBV24-1
cdr3_aa: ASIQAASTDTQY; clone_size: -; j_call: TRBJ2-3; v_call: TRBV2
cdr3_aa: SVDRVKTQY; clone_size: many; j_call: TRBJ2-5; v_call: TRBV20-1
cdr3_aa: ASSTKGLAGGDTGELF; clone_size: -; j_call: TRBJ2-2; v_call: TRBV4-2
cdr3_aa: ASSLTGDEKTQY; clone_size: many; j_call: TRBJ2-5; v_call: TRBV5-1